Presented here are 15 T cell receptor beta chains from one specimen sequenced in a study of Graves' ophthalmopathy and Graves' hyperthyroidism (dated by TCRdb to 2017 to 2018). The listed sequencing device is Illumina HiSeq 2000. For repertoire sequencing, TCR beta CDR3 regions were amplified from RNA transcripts. The first round of RT-PCR was done with HTBI primers and the Qiagen OneStep RT-PCR kit, and was followed by a second round of multiplex PCR, then size selection and purification. TCRdb took the public reads, trimmed them with fastp at Q25, ran MiXCR for clone calling and kept in-frame beta chains. Every distinct CDR3 protein forms one entry, paired with its most common genes and DNA. In this sample the table shows over 450,000 distinct CDR3 sequences, around 14% of which occur a single time. 9.5% to 10% of the sample belongs to the ten largest clones. The material sequenced was blood. The receptors originated from a woman in her twenties or thirties with Graves' ophthalmopathy. Donor details come from another sample of the same person, matched by shared clones.

The sample holds many counts of this clonotype. The genes are TRBV4-1 and TRBJ1-1, with D hard to call. CDR1 and CDR2 (germline): MGHRA, YSYEKL. V lost 10 bases and J 1 base, leaving 16 bases between the germline ends. The CDR3 runs to 14 residues. The CDR3 spells CATRDAASNTEAFF. The CDR3 nucleotides read TGCGCCACAAGGGATGCGGCCTCGAACACTGAAGCTTTCTTT.

V gene TRBV29-1 combines with J gene TRBJ1-2, with 7 bases identical to TRBD1. Germline V lookup: CDR1 SQVTM, CDR2 ANQGSEA. V was clipped by 7 bases and J by 12 bases; unmatched bases: 11. The CDR3 length is 11 residues. The CDR3 DNA follows: TGCAGCGCTATACGACAGGGTTTACACACCTTC. It yields the protein CSAIRQGLHTF.

The table lists this clonotype with a few counts. CDR3 coding DNA: TGTGCCAGTAGTACTACGCCCCGATCGAGGGGTGGCTACACCTTC. This translates into CASSTTPRSRGGYTF. The V and J genes are TRBV19 and TRBJ1-2; the D gene is possibly TRBD1 (5 bases). The V gene lost 4 bases and the J gene lost 7 bases, with 19 bases spanning the gap. CDR3 size: 15 residues. Germline loops: CDR1 LNHDA, CDR2 SQIVND (reference sequence). Complete variable domain (other parts from reference TRBV19 and TRBJ1-2): DGGITQSPKYLFRKEGQNVTLSCEQNLNHDAMYWYRQDPGQGLRLIYYSQIVNDFQKGDIAEGYSVSREKKESFPLTVTSAQKNPTAFYLCASSTTPRSRGGYTFGSGTRLTVV.

This clonotype showed up many times. The chain is built from TRBV27 and TRBJ1-6, with D possibly matching TRBD1 (5 bases). V was clipped by 3 bases and J by 7 bases, with 10 bases between them. The CDR3 covers 14 residues. CDR1 and CDR2 from the germline V gene are MNHEY and SMNVEV (reference sequence). The CDR3 here is CASSLGKGNSPLHF. CDR3 in DNA: TGTGCCAGCAGTTTGGGCAAGGGGAATTCACCCCTCCACTTT.

This clonotype was counted many times. The chain combines TRBV6-1 with TRBJ1-5; D gene unclear. Between the trimmed V and J ends, which lost 4 bases and 3 bases, there was a span of 13 bases. The CDR3 runs to 15 residues. CDR1 and CDR2 (germline): MNHNS, SASEGT. In nucleotides, the CDR3 is TGTGCCAGCAGTGTCGAACGGACTAACAATCAGCCCCAGCATTTT. Translating gives CASSVERTNNQPQHF.

Concerning this clonotype: This may stem from a read error, because a much larger clone lies one nucleotide away. The chain joins TRBV28 to TRBJ2-5; 9 positions match TRBD1. The CDR3 consists of 14 residues. Germline CDR1 and CDR2: MDHEN and SYDVKM. Written as DNA, the CDR3 is TGTGCCAGCTCCCGTGGACAGGGGATAGAGACCAAGTACTTC. Translated, it gives CASSRGQGIETKYF.

This clonotype was observed many times. This rearrangement joins TRBV28 to TRBJ1-5, with TRBD1 as a possible D gene (6 bases). This CDR3 comprises 17 residues. The V end lost 3 bases, the J end lost 6 bases, and 21 bases lay between the germline ends. Germline lookup yields CDR1 MDHEN and CDR2 SYDVKM. The DNA of the CDR3 is TGTGCCAGCAGTTTGGGAGGGGGAGTCGGTTCGGTTCAGCCCCAGCATTTT. This encodes CASSLGGGVGSVQPQHF.

This clonotype was recorded at least ten times. This chain links TRBV2 with TRBJ2-3; D ambiguous. The V and J ends lost 2 bases and 0 bases respectively, with 6 bases between them. CDR3 size: 14 residues. The germline gives CDR1 SNHLY, CDR2 FYNNEI. The CDR3 spells CASSERLSTDTQYF. The DNA for the CDR3 is TGTGCCAGCAGTGAACGCCTAAGCACAGATACGCAGTATTTT.

This clonotype was counted a few times. The chain recombines TRBV5-1 with TRBJ2-7, with TRBD2 matching over 13 bases. The CDR3 loop spans 16 amino acids. V lost 1 base, J lost 6 bases, and 7 bases stayed unmatched. Looked up from germline, CDR1 is SGHRS and CDR2 is YFSETQ. The CDR3 region has the DNA TGCGCCAGCAGCTTGAACTACGGACTAGCGGGAGTCGAGCAGTACTTC. Its translation is CASSLNYGLAGVEQYF.

The sample holds many counts of this clonotype. The rearrangement links TRBV11-2 to TRBJ2-2; TRBD2 agrees at 14 bases. Germline trimming cut 5 bases from V and 6 bases from J; bases unmatched to any gene: 11. CDR1 SGHAT and CDR2 FQNNGV come from the germline V gene. The CDR3 contains 18 residues. CDR3 in DNA: TGTGCCAGCAGCCCCAACCCGGGACTAGCGGGAGTGGCCGGGGAGCTGTTTTTT. The encoded protein is CASSPNPGLAGVAGELFF.

This clonotype was picked up a small number of times. CDR3 protein: CAWSRKGDYGYTF. In DNA, the CDR3 is TGTGCCTGGAGTAGGAAAGGGGACTATGGCTACACCTTC. The V gene is TRBV30, the J gene TRBJ1-2; D perhaps matches TRBD1 (5 bases). The germline gives CDR1 GTSNPN, CDR2 SVGIG (reference sequence). The CDR3 extends over 13 amino acids. The V gene lost 2 bases and the J gene lost 3 bases, with 10 bases spanning the gap.

This clonotype occurred a few times. V usage is TRBV4-1 and J usage is TRBJ1-2; no definite D call. V was cut by 3 bases and J by 4 bases, with 15 bases left in between. Germline CDR1 is MGHRA and CDR2 is YSYEKL. CDR3 size: 15 residues. The CDR3 bases are TGCGCCAGCAGCCAGGAGACGGCTTCAAGCTATGGCTACACCTTC. Protein: CASSQETASSYGYTF.

The chain joins TRBV2 to TRBJ2-7; TRBD1 might be the D (5 bases). CDR3 length equals 15 residues. Trimming pared 0 bases from V and 9 bases from J, leaving 18 bases between. Germline V gives CDR1 SNHLY, CDR2 FYNNEI. CDR3 in amino acids: CASSEADGGVTGQYF. The CDR3 DNA sequence: TGTGCCAGCAGTGAAGCGGACGGTGGGGTAACAGGGCAGTACTTC.

This clonotype was counted many times. CDR3 sequence reads: CSARDLGQLETQYF. The CDR3, as DNA: TGCAGTGCTAGAGATCTCGGCCAGTTAGAGACCCAGTACTTC. This chain links TRBV20-1 with TRBJ2-5; no definite D call. The germline CDR1 and CDR2 sequences are DFQATT and SNEGSKA (reference sequence). The CDR3 extends over 14 amino acids. The germline V and J ends were trimmed by 0 bases and 4 bases, with 12 bases remaining between them.

This clonotype occurred many times. The genes are TRBV12-3 or TRBV12-4 and TRBJ2-7; D uncertain. CDR3 length equals 12 residues. The V gene lost 6 bases and the J gene lost 1 base, with 7 bases spanning the gap. In nucleotides, the CDR3 is TGTGCCAGCAGCATAACTTCCTACGAGCAGTACTTC. Its translation: CASSITSYEQYF.